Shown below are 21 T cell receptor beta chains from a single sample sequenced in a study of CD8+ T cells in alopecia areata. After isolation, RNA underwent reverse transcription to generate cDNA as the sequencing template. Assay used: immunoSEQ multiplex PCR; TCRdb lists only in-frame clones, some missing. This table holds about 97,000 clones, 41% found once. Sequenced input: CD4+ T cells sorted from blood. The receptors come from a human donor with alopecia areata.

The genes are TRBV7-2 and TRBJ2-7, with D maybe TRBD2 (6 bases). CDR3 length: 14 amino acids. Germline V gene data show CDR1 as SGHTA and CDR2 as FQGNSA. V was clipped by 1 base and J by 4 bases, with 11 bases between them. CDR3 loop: CASSLGAGRYEQYF. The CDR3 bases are TGTGCCAGCAGCTTAGGTGCCGGGAGATACGAGCAGTACTTC. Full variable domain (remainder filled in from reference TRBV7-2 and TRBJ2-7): GAGVSQSPSNKVTEKGKDVELRCDPISGHTALYWYRQSLGQGLEFLIYFQGNSAPDKSGLPSDRFSAERTGGSVSTLTIQRTQQEDSAVYLCASSLGAGRYEQYFGPGTRLTVT.

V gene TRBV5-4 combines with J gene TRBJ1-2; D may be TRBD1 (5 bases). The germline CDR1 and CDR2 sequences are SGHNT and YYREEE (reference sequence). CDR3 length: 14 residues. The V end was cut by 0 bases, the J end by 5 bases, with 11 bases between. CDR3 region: CASSLAGTQYGYTF. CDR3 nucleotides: TGTGCCAGCAGCTTGGCAGGGACCCAGTATGGCTACACCTTC.

Here the CDR3 reads CSVEFDTEAFF. CDR3 bases: TGCAGCGTTGAGTTCGACACTGAAGCTTTCTTT. V gene TRBV29-1 combines with J gene TRBJ1-1; no reliable D call. The CDR3 totals 11 residues. Germline V gene lookup returns CDR1 SQVTM and CDR2 ANQGSEA. Between the trimmed V and J ends, which lost 3 bases and 3 bases, there was a span of 5 bases.

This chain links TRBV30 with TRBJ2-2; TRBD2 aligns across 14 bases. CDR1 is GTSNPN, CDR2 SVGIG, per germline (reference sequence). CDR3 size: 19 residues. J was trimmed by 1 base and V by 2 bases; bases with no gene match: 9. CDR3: CAWSRKGLAGVRNTGELFF. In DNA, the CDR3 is TGTGCCTGGAGTAGAAAGGGACTAGCGGGAGTCAGGAACACCGGGGAGCTGTTTTTT.

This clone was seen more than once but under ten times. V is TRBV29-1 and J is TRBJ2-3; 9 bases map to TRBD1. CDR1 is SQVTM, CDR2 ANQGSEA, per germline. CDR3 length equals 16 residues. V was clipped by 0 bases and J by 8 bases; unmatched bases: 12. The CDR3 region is CSVEDPTGGALGTQYF. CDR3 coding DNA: TGCAGCGTTGAAGACCCGACAGGGGGGGCGTTGGGTACGCAGTATTTT.

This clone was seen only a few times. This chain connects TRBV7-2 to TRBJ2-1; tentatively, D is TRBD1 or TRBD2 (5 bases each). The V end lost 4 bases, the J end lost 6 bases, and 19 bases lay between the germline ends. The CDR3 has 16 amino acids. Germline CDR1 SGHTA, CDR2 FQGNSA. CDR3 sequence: CASSSPGPGFLNEQFF. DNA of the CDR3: TGTGCCAGCAGCTCCCCGGGACCAGGATTCCTCAATGAGCAGTTCTTC.

CDR3 residues: CASSFPTWTGELFF. The CDR3 DNA reads as TGTGCCAGCAGCTTCCCGACGTGGACCGGGGAGCTGTTTTTT. The chain joins TRBV5-6 to TRBJ2-2, with no clear D. Trimming took off 2 bases at V and 5 bases at J, with 10 bases between the two ends. Germline V lookup: CDR1 SGHDT, CDR2 YYEEEE. The CDR3 spans 14 residues.

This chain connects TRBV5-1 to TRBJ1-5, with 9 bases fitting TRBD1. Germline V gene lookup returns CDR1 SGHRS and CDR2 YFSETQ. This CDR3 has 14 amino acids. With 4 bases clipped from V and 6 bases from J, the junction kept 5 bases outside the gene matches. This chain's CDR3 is CASSVDRGSQPQHF. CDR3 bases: TGCGCCAGCAGCGTGGACAGGGGAAGTCAGCCCCAGCATTTT.

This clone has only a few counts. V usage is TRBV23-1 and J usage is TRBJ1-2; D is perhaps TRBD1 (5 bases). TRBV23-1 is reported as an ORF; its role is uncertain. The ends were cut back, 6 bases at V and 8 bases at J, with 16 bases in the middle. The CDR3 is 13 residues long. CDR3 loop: CASRPDWGRGYTF. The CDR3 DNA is TGCGCCAGCAGGCCGGACTGGGGCCGGGGCTACACCTTC.

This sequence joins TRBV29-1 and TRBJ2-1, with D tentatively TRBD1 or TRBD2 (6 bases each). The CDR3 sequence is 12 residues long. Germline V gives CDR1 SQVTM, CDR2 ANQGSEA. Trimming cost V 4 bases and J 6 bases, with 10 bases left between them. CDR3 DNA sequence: TGCAGCGTTGGAGGGGGGTTCAATGAGCAGTTCTTC. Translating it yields CSVGGGFNEQFF.

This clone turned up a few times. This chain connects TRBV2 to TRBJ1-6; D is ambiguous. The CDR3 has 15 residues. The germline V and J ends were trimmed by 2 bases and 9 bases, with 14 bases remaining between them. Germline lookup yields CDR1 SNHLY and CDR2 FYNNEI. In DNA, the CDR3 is TGTGCCAGCAGTGAACTTCACCCCGACATTTCACCCCTCCACTTT. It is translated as CASSELHPDISPLHF.

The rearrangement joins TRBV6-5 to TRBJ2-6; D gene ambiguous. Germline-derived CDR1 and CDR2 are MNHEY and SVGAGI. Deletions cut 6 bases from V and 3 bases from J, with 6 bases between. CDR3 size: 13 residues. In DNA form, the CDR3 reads TGTGCCAGCAGGGGGTTTGGGGCCAACGTCCTGACTTTC. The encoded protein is CASRGFGANVLTF.

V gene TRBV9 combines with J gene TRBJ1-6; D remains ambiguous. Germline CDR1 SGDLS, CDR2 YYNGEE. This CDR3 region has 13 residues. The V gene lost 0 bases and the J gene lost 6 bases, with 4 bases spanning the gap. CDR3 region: CASSVEGNSPLHF. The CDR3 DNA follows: TGTGCCAGCAGCGTAGAGGGTAATTCACCCCTCCACTTT.

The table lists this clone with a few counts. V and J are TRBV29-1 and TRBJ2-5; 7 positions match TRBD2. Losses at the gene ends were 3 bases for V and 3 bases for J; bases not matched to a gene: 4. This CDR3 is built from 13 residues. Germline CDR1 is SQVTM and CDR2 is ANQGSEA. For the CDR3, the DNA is TGCAGCGTTGAGTCGCTAGCGGAAGAGACCCAGTACTTC. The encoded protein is CSVESLAEETQYF. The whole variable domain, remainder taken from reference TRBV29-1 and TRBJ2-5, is SAVISQKPSRDICQRGTSLTIQCQVDSQVTMMFWYRQQPGQSLTLIATANQGSEATYESGFVIDKFPISRPNLTFSTLTVSNMSPEDSSIYLCSVESLAEETQYFGPGTRLLVL.

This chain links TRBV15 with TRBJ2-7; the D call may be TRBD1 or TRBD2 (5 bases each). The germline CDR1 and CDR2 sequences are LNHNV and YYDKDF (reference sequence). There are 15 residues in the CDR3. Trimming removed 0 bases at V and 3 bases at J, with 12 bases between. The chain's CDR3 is CATSRDRAGSYEQYF. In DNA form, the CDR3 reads TGTGCCACCAGCAGAGATCGGGCAGGGAGCTACGAGCAGTACTTC.

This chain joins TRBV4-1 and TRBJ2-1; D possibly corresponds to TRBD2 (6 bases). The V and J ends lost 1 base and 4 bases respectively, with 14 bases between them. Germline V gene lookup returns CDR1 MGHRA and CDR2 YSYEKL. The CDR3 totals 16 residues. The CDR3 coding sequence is TGCGCCAGCAGCCAAGGGGGGACTGGCGGGTACAATGAGCAGTTCTTC. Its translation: CASSQGGTGGYNEQFF.

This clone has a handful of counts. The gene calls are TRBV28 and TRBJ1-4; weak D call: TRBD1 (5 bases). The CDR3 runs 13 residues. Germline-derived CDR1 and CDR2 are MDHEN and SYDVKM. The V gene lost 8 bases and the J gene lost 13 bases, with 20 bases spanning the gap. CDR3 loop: CASADSSPMSLFF. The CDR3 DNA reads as TGTGCCAGCGCCGACAGTTCGCCAATGTCACTGTTTTTT.

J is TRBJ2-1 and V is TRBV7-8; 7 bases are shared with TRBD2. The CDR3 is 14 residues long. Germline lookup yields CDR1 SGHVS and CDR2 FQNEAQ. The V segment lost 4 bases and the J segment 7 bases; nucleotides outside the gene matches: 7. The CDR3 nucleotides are TGTGCCAGCAGCTCCCGGACTAGTCGGAATGAGCAGTTCTTC. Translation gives CASSSRTSRNEQFF.

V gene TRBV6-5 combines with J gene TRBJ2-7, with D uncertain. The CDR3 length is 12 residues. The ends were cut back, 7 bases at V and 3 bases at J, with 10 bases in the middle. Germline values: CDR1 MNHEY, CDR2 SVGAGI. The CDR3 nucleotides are TGTGCCAGCACGGACGGCAACTACGAGCAGTACTTC. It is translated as CASTDGNYEQYF.

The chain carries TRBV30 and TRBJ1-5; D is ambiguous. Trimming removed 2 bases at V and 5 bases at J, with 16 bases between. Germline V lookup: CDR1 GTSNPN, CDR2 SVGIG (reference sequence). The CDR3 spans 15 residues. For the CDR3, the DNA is TGTGCCTGGAGTAACGGGAGGCGGCAATATCAGCCCCAGCATTTT. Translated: CAWSNGRRQYQPQHF.

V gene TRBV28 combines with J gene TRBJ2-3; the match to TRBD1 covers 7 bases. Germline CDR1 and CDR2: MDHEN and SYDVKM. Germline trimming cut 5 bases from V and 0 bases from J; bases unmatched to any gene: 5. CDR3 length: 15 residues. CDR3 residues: CASSTGTASTDTQYF. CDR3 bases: TGTGCCAGCAGTACCGGGACAGCTAGCACAGATACGCAGTATTTT.